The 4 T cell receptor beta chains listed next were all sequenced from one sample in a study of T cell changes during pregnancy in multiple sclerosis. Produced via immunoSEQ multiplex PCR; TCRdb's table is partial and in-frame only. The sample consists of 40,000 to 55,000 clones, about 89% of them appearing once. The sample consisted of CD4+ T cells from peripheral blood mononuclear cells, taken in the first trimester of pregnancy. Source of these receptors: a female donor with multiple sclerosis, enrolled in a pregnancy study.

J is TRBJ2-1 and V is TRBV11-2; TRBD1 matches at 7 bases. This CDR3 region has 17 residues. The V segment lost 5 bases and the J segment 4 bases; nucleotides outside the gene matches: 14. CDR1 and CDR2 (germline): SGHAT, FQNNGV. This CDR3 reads CASSTRSSGTVYNEQFF. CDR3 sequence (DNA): TGTGCCAGCAGCACCCGCTCCTCCGGGACAGTGTACAATGAGCAGTTCTTC.

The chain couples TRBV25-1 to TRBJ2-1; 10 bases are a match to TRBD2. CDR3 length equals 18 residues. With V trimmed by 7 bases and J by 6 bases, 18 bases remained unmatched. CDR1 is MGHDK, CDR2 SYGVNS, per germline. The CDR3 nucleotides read TGTGCCAGCACCAGATCTACTGCGGGACTAGCGACGAGCAATGAGCAGTTCTTC. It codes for CASTRSTAGLATSNEQFF.

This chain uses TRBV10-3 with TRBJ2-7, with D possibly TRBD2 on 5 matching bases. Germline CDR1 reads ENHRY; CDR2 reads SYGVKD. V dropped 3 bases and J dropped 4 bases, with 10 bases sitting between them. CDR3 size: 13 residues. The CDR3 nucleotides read TGTGCCATCAGTGAACCCGGGAATTACGAGCAGTACTTC. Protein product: CAISEPGNYEQYF.

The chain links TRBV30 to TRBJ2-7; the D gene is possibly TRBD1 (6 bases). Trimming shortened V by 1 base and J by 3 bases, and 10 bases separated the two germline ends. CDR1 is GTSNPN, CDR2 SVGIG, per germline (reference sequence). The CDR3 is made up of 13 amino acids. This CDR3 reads CAWSGRGIYEQYF. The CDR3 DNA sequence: TGTGCCTGGAGTGGAAGGGGGATCTACGAGCAGTACTTC.